A single sample gave rise to the 20 T cell receptor beta chains below, sequenced in a study of post-analysis software for immune sequencing data. Included in the TCR beta cDNA libraries were unique molecular identifiers. MiXCR, run by TCRdb on the PCR reads, gives a single entry per CDR3 protein. The sample has about 180,000 distinct CDR3 sequences; approximately 30% are singletons. Study observations and caveats: In patients, TRBV5-6, TRBV5-1 and TRBV20-1 belonged to five TRBV segments found more frequently than in controls.

These TCRs are of unknown antigen specificity. The sequenced sample was blood. Source of these receptors: a girl aged 5-17 years with multiple sclerosis.

This clonotype came up many times. The chain couples TRBV7-9 to TRBJ1-2; TRBD1 aligns across 9 bases. This CDR3 region has 15 residues. Germline V gene lookup returns CDR1 SEHNR and CDR2 FQNEAQ (reference sequence). V lost 5 bases and J lost 4; bases outside the gene matches: 8. CDR3 nucleotide sequence: TGTGCCAGCAGCCTAGGGACAGGGATCGGCTATGGCTACACCTTC. Amino acids: CASSLGTGIGYGYTF.

As for this clonotype: A much larger clone sits a single nucleotide away, making a read error possible. This chain connects TRBV25-1 to TRBJ2-1; D is perhaps TRBD1 (5 bases). Trimming took off 6 bases at V and 3 bases at J, with 12 bases between the two ends. The CDR3 sequence is 14 residues long. Germline lookup yields CDR1 MGHDK and CDR2 SYGVNS. CDR3 bases: TGTGCCAGCAGGGAGATAGACAGCTACAATGAGCAGTTCTTC. It codes for CASREIDSYNEQFF.

This clonotype was counted ten times or more. The J gene is TRBJ2-7, the V gene TRBV28, with D possibly matching TRBD1 (5 bases). V was clipped by 5 bases and J by 2 bases, with 13 bases between them. This CDR3 has 14 amino acids. The germline CDR1 and CDR2 sequences are MDHEN and SYDVKM. CDR3 in amino acids: CASSPRTRTYEQYF. The CDR3 bases are TGTGCCAGCAGTCCCAGGACACGTACCTACGAGCAGTACTTC.

The chain is built from TRBV5-1 and TRBJ1-4; D unresolved. V was pared by 0 bases and J by 4 bases, with 10 bases between. Germline values: CDR1 SGHRS, CDR2 YFSETQ. This CDR3 has 15 residues. The CDR3 DNA sequence: TGCGCCAGCAGCTTGGTGGGCCCTCTTAATGAAAAACTGTTTTTT. It yields the protein CASSLVGPLNEKLFF.

As for this clonotype: A much larger clone is a single base away; this may be a read error. V gene TRBV28 combines with J gene TRBJ1-2; 7 positions agree with TRBD1. Germline V lookup: CDR1 MDHEN, CDR2 SYDVKM. J lost 5 bases, V lost 4 bases, and 16 bases had no gene match. The CDR3 runs 17 residues. DNA for the CDR3: TGTGCCAGCAGTTCCCCCCGACAGGGTGAGGGATGTTATGGCTACACCTTC. As protein: CASSSPRQGEGCYGYTF.

As concerns this clonotype: This clone may be a read error of a much larger clone one base away. J is TRBJ2-5 and V is TRBV29-1, with D possibly being TRBD1 (5 bases). The J call may not be correct, given that the DNA end is closer to TRBJ2-7. Germline CDR1 reads SQVTM; CDR2 reads ANQGSEA. The CDR3 runs to 11 residues. The chain's CDR3 is CSANSRGEQYF. CDR3 in DNA: TGCAGCGCGAACTCAAGGGGCGAGCAGTACTTC.

At least ten counts were recorded for this clonotype. The chain combines TRBV6-4 with TRBJ2-3; D could derive from TRBD1 or TRBD2 (5 bases each). V lost 6 bases and J lost 10, with 20 bases in between. The V gene's germline CDR1 is MRHNA and CDR2 SNTAGT. The CDR3 consists of 14 residues. Written as DNA, the CDR3 is TGTGCCAGCAGAACCCCGGGGCCGCGGAATGCGCAGTATTTT. Its translation is CASRTPGPRNAQYF.

This clonotype has a handful of counts. V usage is TRBV12-3 or TRBV12-4 and J usage is TRBJ1-1; possibly TRBD1 for D (5 bases). The V end lost 5 bases, the J end lost 8 bases, and 15 bases lay between the germline ends. The CDR3 runs to 13 residues. The CDR3 coding sequence is TGTGCCAGCAGTCCTAACCCGGGGGGGGAAGCTTTCTTT. Its translation is CASSPNPGGEAFF.

As concerns this clonotype: Possible read error: a much larger clone is one base away. The V call is TRBV12-3 or TRBV12-4, the J call TRBJ2-5; 8 nucleotides match TRBD2. The J call is uncertain, as TRBJ2-1 better fits the DNA end. The CDR3 is 14 residues long. CDR3: CASSQGLVPETQFF. CDR3 in DNA: TGTGCCAGCAGCCAGGGACTAGTCCCAGAGACCCAGTTCTTC.

This chain links TRBV28 with TRBJ1-5; the match to TRBD1 covers 9 bases. The CDR3 runs 16 residues. V shed 6 bases and J 2 bases; nucleotides not matched to a gene: 8. Germline values: CDR1 MDHEN, CDR2 SYDVKM. CDR3 sequence (DNA): TGTGCCAGCAGCGGAAGGACAGGGGATGGCAATCAGCCCCAGCATTTT. It yields the protein CASSGRTGDGNQPQHF.

This clonotype was detected once. A much bigger clone sits one base away, suggesting this may be a read error. The chain links TRBV5-1 to TRBJ2-7; D remains ambiguous. CDR1 SGHRS and CDR2 YFSETQ come from the germline V gene. The CDR3 runs to 13 residues. The CDR3 sequence is CAGSLSRTYEQYF. The CDR3 nucleotides are TGCGCCGGCAGCTTGTCACGGACCTACGAGCAGTACTTC.

This clonotype was seen repeatedly, ten times or more. V and J are TRBV7-9 and TRBJ2-5; the D is unclear. The CDR3 is 13 residues long. Germline CDR1 and CDR2: SEHNR and FQNEAQ (reference sequence). V lost 6 bases, J lost 0 bases, and 8 bases lay in between. The CDR3 loop is CASRSDYQETQYF. CDR3 nucleotides: TGTGCCAGCAGATCCGACTACCAAGAGACCCAGTACTTC.

This clonotype showed up just a few times. The genes are TRBV27 and TRBJ1-1; D might be TRBD1 (5 bases). There are 9 residues in the CDR3. Trimming pared 9 bases from V and 6 bases from J, leaving 5 bases between. Germline V lookup: CDR1 MNHEY, CDR2 SMNVEV (reference sequence). CDR3 nucleotide sequence: TGTGCCAGGGGGGCTGAAGCTTTCTTT. It codes for CARGAEAFF.

V gene TRBV2 combines with J gene TRBJ2-5, with D uncertain. V was cut by 6 bases and J by 3 bases, with 5 bases left in between. Per germline, CDR1 SNHLY and CDR2 FYNNEI. This CDR3 spans 11 amino acids. CDR3 residues: CASRREETQYF. The CDR3 region has the DNA TGTGCCAGCAGGAGAGAAGAGACCCAGTACTTC.

Ten or more counts support this clonotype. The chain uses TRBV6-5 and TRBJ2-5; TRBD1 aligns across 7 bases. Unmatched junction bases numbered 12, after V lost 6 bases and J lost 5 bases. Germline CDR1 MNHEY, CDR2 SVGAGI. This CDR3 contains 15 residues. The CDR3 DNA sequence: TGTGCCAGCAGGAAGAAACAGGGGCTTTGGGAGACCCAGTACTTC. This encodes CASRKKQGLWETQYF.

This clonotype occurred a few times. This chain joins TRBV20-1 and TRBJ2-1; TRBD2 might be the D (6 bases). V was shortened by 0 bases and J by 1 base, with 19 bases between the two germline ends. CDR1 is DFQATT, CDR2 SNEGSKA, per germline (reference sequence). The CDR3 extends over 18 amino acids. In DNA form, the CDR3 reads TGCAGTGCTAGAGATTCGGGGTCCGGGAGTGGGTCCTACAATGAGCAGTTCTTC. It codes for CSARDSGSGSGSYNEQFF.

About this clonotype itself: With a much larger clone just one base away, this may be a read error. The gene calls are TRBV6-6 and TRBJ1-2; no firm D call. V lost 0 bases and J lost 5, with 10 bases in between. The CDR3 has 14 amino acids. Germline-derived CDR1 and CDR2 are MNHNY and SVGAGI (reference sequence). Written as DNA, the CDR3 is TGTGCCAGCAGTTACTCGTACAGCGCGTATGGCTACACCTTC. Its translation is CASSYSYSAYGYTF.

This sequence joins TRBV6-6 and TRBJ1-1; D unclear. V was cut by 5 bases and J by 3 bases, with 10 bases left in between. This CDR3 contains 13 residues. From germline, CDR1 is MNHNY and CDR2 SVGAGI (reference sequence). The CDR3 DNA reads as TGTGCCAGCAGTATTCTTGCGGACACTGAAGCTTTCTTT. Its translation is CASSILADTEAFF.

The chain employs TRBV4-2 and TRBJ1-3; D is unclear. Germline-derived CDR1 and CDR2 are LGHNA and YNFKEQ. The CDR3 consists of 14 residues. V lost 4 bases, J lost 0 bases, and 7 bases lay in between. CDR3 sequence: CASSPRNSGNTIYF. As DNA, the CDR3 is TGTGCCAGCAGCCCCCGCAACTCTGGAAACACCATATATTTT.

This clonotype has more than one count but fewer than ten. The gene calls are TRBV29-1 and TRBJ1-1; no definite D call. CDR1 SQVTM and CDR2 ANQGSEA come from the germline V gene. This CDR3 region has 14 residues. Trimming took 4 bases from V and 5 from J, leaving 17 bases between them. The CDR3 spells CSVVESPLETEAFF. DNA of the CDR3: TGCAGCGTTGTAGAGTCACCGCTGGAAACTGAAGCTTTCTTT.